The next 27 T cell receptor beta chains were all read from a single sample in a study of control samples from healthy donors and cancer patients. The protocol was immunoSEQ multiplex PCR, while the TCRdb copy is restricted to in-frame clones and leaves out a portion. Of about 51,000 clones in the sample, more than 70% are singletons; the top ten hold 1.6%. Sequencing was performed on PBMCs. The receptors originated from a man aged 40-50 years with colorectal cancer.

This chain joins TRBV7-8 and TRBJ1-2, with 9 bases lining up with TRBD1. After removal of 5 bases from V and 11 bases from J, the junction contained 6 bases not matched to a gene. Germline V gene lookup returns CDR1 SGHVS and CDR2 FQNEAQ. This CDR3 is 12 amino acids long. CDR3 sequence reads: CASSRDRDRYTF. CDR3 coding DNA: TGTGCCAGCAGCCGGGACAGGGATCGGTACACCTTC.

The chain combines TRBV6-1 with TRBJ2-7; D is ambiguous. The CDR3 totals 14 residues. V lost 1 base and J 0 bases, leaving 7 bases between the germline ends. Germline CDR1 is MNHNS and CDR2 is SASEGT. The CDR3 loop is CASSEEGSSYEQYF. Here the CDR3 DNA reads TGTGCCAGCAGTGAAGAAGGCAGCTCCTACGAGCAGTACTTC.

The chain is built from TRBV7-6 and TRBJ2-2; 7 bases align to TRBD1. Looked up from germline, CDR1 is SGHVS and CDR2 is FNYEAQ. V was clipped by 4 bases and J by 2 bases; unmatched bases: 4. The CDR3 contains 15 residues. CDR3 nucleotides: TGTGCCAGCAGCTCCCGGACAGGAAACACCGGGGAGCTGTTTTTT. Its protein is CASSSRTGNTGELFF.

The chain recombines TRBV19 with TRBJ1-1, with a tentative D call TRBD1 (6 bases). This CDR3 comprises 16 residues. The germline gives CDR1 LNHDA, CDR2 SQIVND (reference sequence). V lost 1 base, J lost 0 bases, and 12 bases lay in between. CDR3 DNA: TGTGCCAGTAGTATAGGAGGGGGAACTCTGAACACTGAAGCTTTCTTT. Residues: CASSIGGGTLNTEAFF.

The V gene is TRBV27, the J gene TRBJ2-3; D gene uncertain. V lost 1 base and J lost 2, with 10 bases in between. The CDR3 length is 15 residues. Germline V gene sequence: CDR1 MNHEY, CDR2 SMNVEV (reference sequence). The CDR3 nucleotides are TGTGCCAGCAGTTTATTAGGCACTGACACAGATACGCAGTATTTT. It is translated as CASSLLGTDTDTQYF.

The chain combines TRBV18 with TRBJ1-4, with D hard to call. Trimming stripped 1 base from V and 8 bases from J, with 11 bases between. The CDR3 consists of 14 residues. The germline CDR1 and CDR2 sequences are KGHSH and LQKENI. The CDR3 is CASSPRAVVEKLFF. The CDR3 bases are TGTGCCAGCTCACCACGAGCGGTAGTCGAAAAACTGTTTTTT.

The CDR3 region has the DNA TGTGCCAGCAGCTCAGCCGACAGCCCTAATTCACCCCTCCACTTT. Its translation: CASSSADSPNSPLHF. V usage is TRBV7-9 and J usage is TRBJ1-6; TRBD1 is a possible D gene (5 bases). The V and J ends lost 4 bases and 6 bases respectively, with 13 bases between them. Germline loops: CDR1 SEHNR, CDR2 FQNEAQ (reference sequence). There are 15 residues in the CDR3.

The V and J genes are TRBV7-9 and TRBJ2-3; no clear D. CDR3 length equals 15 residues. The germline CDR1 and CDR2 sequences are SEHNR and FQNEAQ (reference sequence). Trimming removed 2 bases at V and 2 bases at J, with 11 bases between. DNA for the CDR3: TGTGCCAGCAGCTTAACGGGCCTCCACACAGATACGCAGTATTTT. Translating it yields CASSLTGLHTDTQYF. Together with reference TRBV7-9 and TRBJ2-3, the CDR3 gives the full variable domain: DTGVSQNPRHKITKRGQNVTFRCDPISEHNRLYWYRQTLGQGPEFLTYFQNEAQLEKSRLLSDRFSAERPKGSFSTLEIQRTEQGDSAMYLCASSLTGLHTDTQYFGPGTRLTVL.

V usage is TRBV9 and J usage is TRBJ2-1; TRBD2 agrees at 7 bases. Germline lookup yields CDR1 SGDLS and CDR2 YYNGEE. The J segment lost 12 bases and the V segment lost 0 bases, leaving 18 bases of the junction unmatched. The CDR3 loop spans 17 amino acids. The CDR3: CASSVEERGGPGTGQFF. For the CDR3, the DNA is TGTGCCAGCAGCGTAGAGGAGCGGGGAGGCCCTGGCACGGGGCAGTTCTTC.

V and J are TRBV7-8 and TRBJ2-1, with 10 bases aligning to TRBD2. The J segment lost 4 bases and the V segment lost 1 base, leaving 4 bases of the junction unmatched. CDR3 size: 16 residues. In germline, CDR1 is SGHVS, CDR2 FQNEAQ. This CDR3 is CASSLGRLAGYNEQFF. The CDR3 nucleotides read TGTGCCAGCAGCTTAGGTAGACTAGCGGGTTACAATGAGCAGTTCTTC.

The chain carries TRBV10-3 and TRBJ2-2, with TRBD1 matching over 12 bases. The J segment lost 7 bases and the V segment lost 7 bases, leaving 13 bases of the junction unmatched. The CDR3 contains 17 residues. Germline CDR1 ENHRY, CDR2 SYGVKD. The CDR3 DNA follows: TGTGCCATCAAGGGACAGGGGGCCGGGGCCGGTGGCGGGGAGCTGTTTTTT. It is translated as CAIKGQGAGAGGGELFF.

The chain recombines TRBV7-9 with TRBJ2-3; 8 nucleotides line up with TRBD2. The V gene's germline CDR1 is SEHNR and CDR2 FQNEAQ (reference sequence). Trimming at V came to 1 base and at J to 4 bases, leaving 16 bases not matched to a gene. The CDR3 runs to 19 residues. CDR3 region: CASSLVETSGLSGADTQYF. The CDR3 DNA reads as TGTGCCAGCAGCTTAGTCGAAACTAGCGGCCTAAGTGGGGCAGATACGCAGTATTTT.

The rearrangement joins TRBV18 to TRBJ2-4; 8 bases fit TRBD1. With V trimmed by 3 bases and J by 5 bases, 12 bases remained unmatched. Germline CDR1 is KGHSH and CDR2 is LQKENI. The length of the CDR3 is 17 residues. The CDR3, as DNA: TGTGCCAGCTCACCCCCCGCCACAGGGGGTAGCCAAAACATTCAGTACTTC. This encodes CASSPPATGGSQNIQYF.

The chain links TRBV19 to TRBJ2-1; TRBD2 agrees at 8 bases. CDR1 and CDR2 (germline): LNHDA, SQIVND (reference sequence). This CDR3 is 15 amino acids long. The trim removed 4 bases at V and 7 bases at J, leaving 9 bases unmatched. CDR3: CASSKVTSDSNEQFF. DNA of the CDR3: TGTGCCAGTAGTAAGGTGACTAGCGATAGTAATGAGCAGTTCTTC.

This sequence joins TRBV6-5 and TRBJ2-3; D is unclear. Germline CDR1 and CDR2: MNHEY and SVGAGI. V was cut by 4 bases and J by 6 bases, with 5 bases left in between. The CDR3 runs 11 residues. CDR3 protein: CASSFRDTQYF. CDR3 nucleotide sequence: TGTGCCAGCAGTTTTCGGGATACGCAGTATTTT.

Here the CDR3 reads CASSPTGTLSDEQFF. DNA for the CDR3: TGTGCCAGCTCTCCGACCGGGACCTTAAGCGATGAGCAGTTCTTC. The chain carries TRBV13 and TRBJ2-1; perhaps D is TRBD1 or TRBD2 (5 bases each). The length of the CDR3 is 15 residues. Germline loops: CDR1 PRHDT, CDR2 FYEKMQ (reference sequence). V lost 8 bases and J lost 8, with 22 bases in between.

V and J are TRBV7-6 and TRBJ2-1; 12 bases align to TRBD1. V lost 5 bases to trimming and J lost 6 bases; unmatched junction nucleotides: 11. CDR1 is SGHVS and CDR2 is FNYEAQ in the germline V gene. The CDR3 has 17 residues. The CDR3 nucleotides read TGTGCCAGCAGCCTTATATCGGGACAGGGGGCCGGCAATGAGCAGTTCTTC. Amino acid sequence: CASSLISGQGAGNEQFF.

The J gene is TRBJ2-5, the V gene TRBV30; D unclear. The germline gives CDR1 GTSNPN, CDR2 SVGIG (reference sequence). V shed 2 bases and J shed 2 bases, with 12 bases lying between them. CDR3 length: 14 amino acids. As DNA, the CDR3 is TGTGCCTGGAGTCTTAACGGATTACAAGAGACCCAGTACTTC. Its translation: CAWSLNGLQETQYF. The complete variable domain, with remaining parts taken from reference TRBV30 and TRBJ2-5, reads SQTIHQWPATLVQPVGSPLSLECTVEGTSNPNLYWYRQAAGRGLQLLFYSVGIGQISSEVPQNLSASRPQDRQFILSSKKLLLSDSGFYLCAWSLNGLQETQYFGPGTRLLVL.

The V call is TRBV28, the J call TRBJ2-1; TRBD1 aligns across 7 bases. V dropped 3 bases and J dropped 3; count of bases not matched to a gene: 11. Per the germline V gene, CDR1 is MDHEN and CDR2 is SYDVKM. The CDR3 runs to 17 residues. CDR3 nucleotide sequence: TGTGCCAGCAGTTTTGGGCTTTCGGGACAGTTCTACAATGAGCAGTTCTTC. Translation gives CASSFGLSGQFYNEQFF.

The V gene is TRBV5-1, the J gene TRBJ2-1; TRBD1 agrees at 7 bases. Per the germline V gene, CDR1 is SGHRS and CDR2 is YFSETQ. The CDR3 extends over 14 amino acids. V shed 4 bases, J shed 11 bases, and the junction held 12 bases outside the gene matches. CDR3 residues: CASSLDGQAAKQFF. The CDR3 region has the DNA TGCGCCAGCAGCCTCGATGGACAGGCCGCCAAGCAGTTCTTC.

This clone is labeled medium-sized. The chain combines TRBV11-2 with TRBJ2-7; D uncertain. The CDR3 length is 11 residues. Trimming took off 5 bases at V and 6 bases at J, with 8 bases between the two ends. CDR1 and CDR2 from the germline V gene are SGHAT and FQNNGV. The CDR3 loop reads CASSDGGEQYF. In DNA form, the CDR3 reads TGTGCCAGCAGCGACGGTGGCGAGCAGTACTTC.

The chain has TRBV7-9 and TRBJ2-7, with TRBD1 identical over 10 bases. The V segment lost 5 bases and the J segment 4 bases; nucleotides outside the gene matches: 8. The length of the CDR3 is 15 residues. Germline V gene data show CDR1 as SEHNR and CDR2 as FQNEAQ (reference sequence). CDR3 in DNA: TGTGCCAGCAGCGGCCGGGACAGGGGAAATTACGAGCAGTACTTC. Its translation is CASSGRDRGNYEQYF.

J is TRBJ1-4 and V is TRBV6-4, with D unclear. This CDR3 has 11 amino acids. Trimming shortened V by 6 bases and J by 12 bases, and 11 bases separated the two germline ends. Germline values: CDR1 MRHNA, CDR2 SNTAGT. The CDR3 is CASREQKELFF. In nucleotides, the CDR3 is TGTGCCAGCAGAGAACAGAAAGAACTGTTTTTT.

A single count supports this clone. This sequence joins TRBV28 and TRBJ1-4; D remains ambiguous. The CDR3 totals 15 residues. CDR1 is MDHEN and CDR2 is SYDVKM in the germline V gene. V shed 3 bases and J shed 0 bases, with 8 bases lying between them. The CDR3 nucleotides are TGTGCCAGCAGTTTCCAACCGGCAACTAATGAAAAACTGTTTTTT. Amino acid sequence: CASSFQPATNEKLFF.

The chain has TRBV4-3 and TRBJ1-3; 10 bases line up with TRBD1. With 3 bases clipped from V and 2 bases from J, the junction kept 4 bases outside the gene matches. Germline V gene lookup returns CDR1 LGHNA and CDR2 YSLEER. CDR3 length: 16 amino acids. As DNA, the CDR3 is TGCGCCAGCAGCCAGACAGGGGGCTTTCCTGGAAACACCATATATTTT. Residues: CASSQTGGFPGNTIYF.

The chain is built from TRBV28 and TRBJ2-7, with 9 bases lining up with TRBD2. Germline CDR1 reads MDHEN; CDR2 reads SYDVKM. With 2 bases clipped from V and 3 bases from J, the junction kept 2 bases outside the gene matches. The CDR3 consists of 14 residues. The CDR3 is CASSLQTSGYEQYF. CDR3 nucleotides: TGTGCCAGCAGTTTACAGACTAGCGGCTACGAGCAGTACTTC.

The chain couples TRBV5-1 to TRBJ2-5; a weak D match, TRBD1 (6 bases). The germline CDR1 and CDR2 sequences are SGHRS and YFSETQ. Trimming shortened V by 7 bases and J by 4 bases, and 23 bases separated the two germline ends. The CDR3 covers 16 residues. The CDR3 nucleotides are TGCGCCAGCTCCCAAACAGGGTCGAGTTTAGCAGAGACCCAGTACTTC. It codes for CASSQTGSSLAETQYF.